These 28 T cell receptor beta chains share one sample of origin, sequenced in a study of control samples from healthy donors and cancer patients. The data were produced by immunoSEQ multiplex PCR, yet TCRdb's version contains in-frame clones alone and is incomplete. The data show around 130,000 clones, about 91% seen once. Sequencing used blood. The receptors here all came from a man between 18 and 29 years old in good health.

V and J are TRBV6-2 or TRBV6-3 and TRBJ1-2; no clear D. The V end lost 6 bases, the J end lost 7 bases, and 15 bases lay between the germline ends. In germline, CDR1 is MNHEY, CDR2 SVGEGT. The CDR3 sequence is 13 residues long. The CDR3 loop reads CASSQTEEGGYTF. In DNA, the CDR3 is TGTGCCAGCAGCCAAACAGAAGAGGGTGGCTACACCTTC.

This sequence joins TRBV13 and TRBJ1-1, with D perhaps matching TRBD1 (5 bases). Germline V CDR1 and CDR2: PRHDT, FYEKMQ (reference sequence). This CDR3 contains 12 residues. Trimming cost V 10 bases and J 0 bases, with 9 bases left between them. In nucleotides, the CDR3 is TGTGCCACCCTAGGGGTGAACACTGAAGCTTTCTTT. It specifies CATLGVNTEAFF.

This chain joins TRBV6-1 and TRBJ2-1; 14 bases align to TRBD2. V dropped 3 bases and J dropped 0; count of bases not matched to a gene: 10. The CDR3 spans 20 residues. Germline V gene lookup returns CDR1 MNHNS and CDR2 SASEGT. Written as DNA, the CDR3 is TGTGCCAGCAGTGATAGCCGTGGACTAGCGGGGGGCCGCTCCTACAATGAGCAGTTCTTC. Its translation is CASSDSRGLAGGRSYNEQFF.

This rearrangement joins TRBV6-5 to TRBJ2-5, with 7 bases that match TRBD2. The CDR3 length is 15 residues. V dropped 4 bases and J dropped 8; count of bases not matched to a gene: 13. Germline assignment: CDR1 MNHEY and CDR2 SVGAGI. CDR3 residues: CASSSPGTKKRTQYF. The CDR3 nucleotides read TGTGCCAGCAGTTCTCCCGGGACTAAGAAGAGAACCCAGTACTTC.

The chain has TRBV18 and TRBJ1-1; D unresolved. This CDR3 region has 12 residues. The ends were cut back, 0 bases at V and 10 bases at J, with 9 bases in the middle. Germline V gives CDR1 KGHSH, CDR2 LQKENI. The CDR3 DNA sequence: TGTGCCAGCTCACCACCTGAGGGCATAGCTTTCTTT. Protein: CASSPPEGIAFF.

This chain joins TRBV19 and TRBJ1-3; unclear D gene. This CDR3 has 16 residues. V was clipped by 3 bases and J by 0 bases, with 12 bases between them. CDR1 is LNHDA and CDR2 is SQIVND in the germline V gene (reference sequence). The CDR3 bases are TGTGCCAGTAGTATCGCCTTGGGGTTCTCTGGAAACACCATATATTTT. This sequence encodes CASSIALGFSGNTIYF.

The chain employs TRBV9 and TRBJ2-7; 7 bases are a match to TRBD1. Germline trimming cut 0 bases from V and 2 bases from J; bases unmatched to any gene: 2. This CDR3 is 14 amino acids long. Looked up from germline, CDR1 is SGDLS and CDR2 is YYNGEE. In DNA form, the CDR3 reads TGTGCCAGCAGCGTAGAGGGGGCCCCCTACGAGCAGTACTTC. Its translation is CASSVEGAPYEQYF.

The chain has TRBV5-6 and TRBJ2-2, with D perhaps TRBD2 (6 bases). Germline CDR1 SGHDT, CDR2 YYEEEE. Trimming removed 4 bases from V and 0 bases from J, with 10 bases in between. The CDR3 is made up of 15 amino acids. This CDR3 is CASSPGTSNTGELFF. In DNA, the CDR3 is TGTGCCAGCAGCCCCGGGACTTCGAACACCGGGGAGCTGTTTTTT.

The CDR3 region is CASSLVESRRGTEAFF. CDR3 coding DNA: TGTGCCAGCAGCCTCGTGGAGTCTCGGCGGGGAACTGAAGCTTTCTTT. The chain links TRBV11-1 to TRBJ1-1; no clear D gene. Germline-derived CDR1 and CDR2 are SGHAT and FQDESV (reference sequence). The V gene lost 5 bases and the J gene lost 5 bases, with 21 bases spanning the gap. The CDR3 is 16 amino acids.

The chain combines TRBV19 with TRBJ1-1; D ambiguous. Germline CDR1 LNHDA, CDR2 SQIVND (reference sequence). The CDR3 spans 13 residues. Trimming took 1 base from V and 5 from J, leaving 8 bases between them. This chain's CDR3 is CASSIVRETEAFF. The CDR3 DNA sequence: TGTGCCAGTAGTATAGTGAGGGAAACTGAAGCTTTCTTT. Complete variable domain (other parts from reference TRBV19 and TRBJ1-1): DGGITQSPKYLFRKEGQNVTLSCEQNLNHDAMYWYRQDPGQGLRLIYYSQIVNDFQKGDIAEGYSVSREKKESFPLTVTSAQKNPTAFYLCASSIVRETEAFFGQGTRLTVV.

As concerns this clone: Additional DNA sequences in this sample encode the identical CDR3. The chain combines TRBV27 with TRBJ2-2, with 15 positions matching TRBD2. J gave up 5 bases and V 2 bases, and 3 bases lay outside the gene matches. This CDR3 spans 17 amino acids. Germline V gene lookup returns CDR1 MNHEY and CDR2 SMNVEV (reference sequence). DNA for the CDR3: TGTGCCAGCAGTTTAGGACTAGCGGGGGGGCGGACCGGGGAGCTGTTTTTT. Its protein product is CASSLGLAGGRTGELFF.

This clone was observed a single time. V gene TRBV10-2 combines with J gene TRBJ1-1; TRBD1 aligns across 11 bases. CDR3 length: 16 residues. The germline V gene encodes CDR1 WSHSY and CDR2 SAAADI. The trim removed 2 bases at V and 1 base at J, leaving 3 bases unmatched. In DNA, the CDR3 is TGCGCCAGCAGTGAGGGACAGGGGGCGAGGAACACTGAAGCTTTCTTT. It translates to CASSEGQGARNTEAFF.

The rearrangement uses TRBV7-3 and TRBJ1-1, with TRBD1 identical over 7 bases. CDR3 length: 15 residues. The ends lost 5 bases at V and 3 bases at J; junction bases unmatched: 9. Germline V lookup: CDR1 SGHTA, CDR2 FQGTGA. CDR3 amino acids: CASSPQGGGYTEAFF. CDR3 DNA sequence: TGTGCCAGCAGCCCCCAGGGGGGAGGGTACACTGAAGCTTTCTTT.

The CDR3 protein is CASSLGSSYTF. CDR3 sequence (DNA): TGTGCCAGCAGCTTAGGTTCGAGCTACACCTTC. This chain links TRBV7-9 with TRBJ1-2; D gene uncertain. Trimming pared 1 base from V and 9 bases from J, leaving 6 bases between. The CDR3 is made up of 11 amino acids. Germline-derived CDR1 and CDR2 are SEHNR and FQNEAQ (reference sequence).

V and J are TRBV7-6 and TRBJ2-7; TRBD1 matches at 8 bases. CDR1 and CDR2 from the germline V gene are SGHVS and FNYEAQ. The V gene end was trimmed by 5 bases and the J gene end by 2 bases; junction bases not matched to a gene: 2. The CDR3 totals 13 residues. The CDR3 is CASSQDRAYEQYF. CDR3 coding DNA: TGTGCCAGCAGCCAGGACAGGGCCTACGAGCAGTACTTC.

This rearrangement joins TRBV5-1 to TRBJ1-1; perhaps TRBD1 as D (5 bases). V was trimmed by 0 bases and J by 10 bases, leaving 25 bases between them. The germline V gene has CDR1 SGHRS and CDR2 YFSETQ. The CDR3 spans 17 residues. In DNA, the CDR3 is TGCGCCAGCAGCTTGGTCGCTCTTTCGCTCTCCAAGGGGCGAGCTTTCTTT. Translated: CASSLVALSLSKGRAFF.

The J gene is TRBJ1-2, the V gene TRBV15, with 10 nucleotides matching TRBD1. Germline V gene data show CDR1 as LNHNV and CDR2 as YYDKDF (reference sequence). The V and J ends lost 0 bases and 4 bases, in that order; junction bases with no gene match: 23. The CDR3 length is 22 residues. This chain's CDR3 is CATSREEGLFRDRGPSLYGYTF. As DNA, the CDR3 is TGTGCCACCAGCAGAGAGGAGGGGTTATTCCGGGACAGGGGACCCTCTCTCTATGGCTACACCTTC. The complete variable domain, with remaining parts taken from reference TRBV15 and TRBJ1-2, reads DAMVIQNPRYQVTQFGKPVTLSCSQTLNHNVMYWYQQKSSQAPKLLFHYYDKDFNNEADTPDNFQSRRPNTSFCFLDIRSPGLGDTAMYLCATSREEGLFRDRGPSLYGYTFGSGTRLTVV.

The chain is built from TRBV7-7 and TRBJ2-7, with a tentative D call TRBD2 (6 bases). The germline V gene encodes CDR1 SSHAT and CDR2 FNYEAQ (reference sequence). This CDR3 has 15 residues. V was pared by 6 bases and J by 3 bases, with 18 bases between. The CDR3 loop reads CASSPSGTEGYEQYF. Written as DNA, the CDR3 is TGTGCCAGCAGTCCCTCCGGGACGGAGGGCTACGAGCAGTACTTC.

The chain is built from TRBV30 and TRBJ1-4; D gene uncertain. The CDR3 spans 13 residues. Germline V lookup: CDR1 GTSNPN, CDR2 SVGIG (reference sequence). V was pared by 1 base and J by 7 bases, with 10 bases between. CDR3 bases: TGTGCCTGGAGTGCCGGGAGTTCTGAAAAACTGTTTTTT. Protein sequence: CAWSAGSSEKLFF.

This chain connects TRBV4-2 to TRBJ1-1; no reliable D call. The CDR3 length is 16 residues. In germline, CDR1 is LGHNA, CDR2 YNFKEQ. V shed 0 bases and J shed 4 bases, with 15 bases lying between them. CDR3: CASSQDWVDGVTEAFF. The CDR3 bases are TGTGCCAGCAGCCAAGATTGGGTCGACGGGGTCACTGAAGCTTTCTTT.

The CDR3 nucleotides read TGTGCCAGCAGTTTGCTGGAATCCCAGCCCCAGCATTTT. As protein: CASSLLESQPQHF. V is TRBV12-3 or TRBV12-4 and J is TRBJ1-5, with no clear D. The CDR3 consists of 13 residues. V shed 3 bases and J shed 7 bases, with 10 bases lying between them.

This clone was seen a few times. This chain links TRBV4-1 with TRBJ1-5; D remains unclear. This CDR3 spans 15 amino acids. Trimming pared 0 bases from V and 0 bases from J, leaving 6 bases between. Germline V gene lookup returns CDR1 MGHRA and CDR2 YSYEKL. This CDR3 reads CASSQEGYSNQPQHF. CDR3 coding DNA: TGCGCCAGCAGCCAAGAGGGCTATAGCAATCAGCCCCAGCATTTT.

This clone was observed a single time. This chain links TRBV21-1 with TRBJ1-5; TRBD1, as called in the table, went unchecked against the DNA. TRBV21-1 is noted as a pseudogene. This CDR3 contains 16 residues. The CDR3 DNA follows: TGTGCCAGCGGATACTCGTCAGGGGGCGGCAATCAGCCCCAGCATTTT. As protein: CASGYSSGGGNQPQHF.

The CDR3 sequence: CASSLGSGRDTQYF. The CDR3 DNA reads as TGCGCCAGCAGCTTGGGGTCAGGGAGAGATACGCAGTATTTT. This sequence joins TRBV5-1 and TRBJ2-3, with D perhaps matching TRBD1 or TRBD2 (5 bases each). Germline CDR1 and CDR2: SGHRS and YFSETQ. Trimming left V 0 bases short and J 5 bases short, with 10 bases between. CDR3 size: 14 residues.

V usage is TRBV7-6 and J usage is TRBJ2-3, with 10 nucleotides matching TRBD2. V shed 4 bases, J shed 1 base, and the junction held 2 bases outside the gene matches. Germline lookup yields CDR1 SGHVS and CDR2 FNYEAQ. The CDR3 length is 15 residues. The CDR3 sequence: CASSSGTSGTDTQYF. The CDR3 nucleotides read TGTGCCAGCAGCTCCGGGACTAGCGGCACAGATACGCAGTATTTT.

The chain couples TRBV11-2 to TRBJ1-2; TRBD1 matches 8 bases. Per germline, CDR1 SGHAT and CDR2 FQNNGV. With 5 bases clipped from V and 4 bases from J, the junction kept 12 bases outside the gene matches. The CDR3 totals 16 residues. CDR3 in DNA: TGTGCCAGCAGCCAGGGGGCAGGGCAAGGGTTCTATGGCTACACCTTC. The encoded protein is CASSQGAGQGFYGYTF.

The V call is TRBV5-4, the J call TRBJ2-1; D possibly uses TRBD1 or TRBD2 (5 bases each). There are 16 residues in the CDR3. The germline gives CDR1 SGHNT, CDR2 YYREEE (reference sequence). Trimming stripped 7 bases from V and 5 bases from J, with 22 bases between. The CDR3 sequence: CASGLGTPRVHNEQFF. In DNA form, the CDR3 reads TGTGCCAGCGGACTCGGGACCCCTCGGGTCCACAATGAGCAGTTCTTC. Drawing the rest from reference TRBV5-4 and TRBJ2-1, the complete variable domain is ETGVTQSPTHLIKTRGQQVTLRCSSQSGHNTVSWYQQALGQGPQFIFQYYREEENGRGNFPPRFSGLQFPNYSSELNVNALELDDSALYLCASGLGTPRVHNEQFFGPGTRLTVL.

This chain connects TRBV6-5 to TRBJ2-2; TRBD1 matches 7 bases. V trimming: 11 bases; J trimming: 0 bases; junction bases outside the gene matches: 3. The germline V gene encodes CDR1 MNHEY and CDR2 SVGAGI. This CDR3 region has 13 residues. The chain's CDR3 is CAGGTANTGELFF. Written as DNA, the CDR3 is TGTGCCGGTGGGACAGCGAACACCGGGGAGCTGTTTTTT.